Listed here are 2 T cell receptor beta chains from one sample, sequenced in a study of blood T cell repertoires in COVID-19. Data came from immunoSEQ multiplex PCR; TCRdb stores just in-frame clones and leaves some out. The repertoire includes 200,000 to 300,000 clones, nearly 85% of them detected once, and around 5.2% sits in the top ten. Sample: peripheral blood. Source of these receptors: a human donor in a cohort sampled during active COVID-19.

This chain connects TRBV27 to TRBJ1-2, with D tentatively TRBD1 (5 bases). V was shortened by 2 bases and J by 5 bases, with 15 bases between the two germline ends. CDR3 length: 15 amino acids. Germline CDR1 is MNHEY and CDR2 is SMNVEV (reference sequence). Here the CDR3 reads CASSLNPPGLYGYTF. CDR3 DNA sequence: TGTGCCAGCAGTTTAAATCCTCCGGGACTATATGGCTACACCTTC.

The chain combines TRBV5-6 with TRBJ1-5; maybe TRBD1 (5 bases). The germline V gene has CDR1 SGHDT and CDR2 YYEEEE. Trimming removed 2 bases at V and 3 bases at J, with 18 bases between. The CDR3 consists of 17 residues. This CDR3 is CASSFFSRVIDNQPQHF. The CDR3 DNA follows: TGTGCCAGCAGCTTTTTCTCCAGGGTAATCGACAATCAGCCCCAGCATTTT.